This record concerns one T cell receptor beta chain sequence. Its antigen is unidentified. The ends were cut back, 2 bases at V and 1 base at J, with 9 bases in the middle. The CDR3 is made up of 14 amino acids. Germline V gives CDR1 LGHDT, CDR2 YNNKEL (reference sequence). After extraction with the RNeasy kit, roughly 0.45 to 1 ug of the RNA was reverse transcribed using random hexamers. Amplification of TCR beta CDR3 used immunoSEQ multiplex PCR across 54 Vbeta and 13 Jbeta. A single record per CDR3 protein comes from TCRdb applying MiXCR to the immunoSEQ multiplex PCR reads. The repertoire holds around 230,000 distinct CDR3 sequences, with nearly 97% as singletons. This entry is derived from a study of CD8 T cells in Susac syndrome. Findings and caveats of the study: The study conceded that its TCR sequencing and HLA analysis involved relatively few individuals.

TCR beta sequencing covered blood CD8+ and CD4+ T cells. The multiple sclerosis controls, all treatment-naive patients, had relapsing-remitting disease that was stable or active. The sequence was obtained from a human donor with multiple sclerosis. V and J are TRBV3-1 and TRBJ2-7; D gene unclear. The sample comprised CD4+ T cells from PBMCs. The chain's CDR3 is CASSQFPSSYEQYF. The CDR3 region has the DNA TGTGCCAGCAGCCAATTTCCCAGTTCCTACGAGCAGTACTTC.